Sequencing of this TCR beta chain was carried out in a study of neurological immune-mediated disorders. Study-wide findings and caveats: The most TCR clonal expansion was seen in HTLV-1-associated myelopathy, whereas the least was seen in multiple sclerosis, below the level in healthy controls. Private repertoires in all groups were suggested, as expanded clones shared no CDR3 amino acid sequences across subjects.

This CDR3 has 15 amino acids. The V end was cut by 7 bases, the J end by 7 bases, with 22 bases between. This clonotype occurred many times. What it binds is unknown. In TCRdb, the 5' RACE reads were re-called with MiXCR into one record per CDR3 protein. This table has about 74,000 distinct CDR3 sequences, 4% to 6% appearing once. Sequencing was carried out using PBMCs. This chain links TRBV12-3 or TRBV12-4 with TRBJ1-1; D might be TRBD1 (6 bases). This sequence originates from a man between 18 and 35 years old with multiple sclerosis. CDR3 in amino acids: CASTLSPGDVSEAFF. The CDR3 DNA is TGTGCCAGCACTCTTTCTCCAGGGGACGTCAGTGAAGCTTTCTTT.